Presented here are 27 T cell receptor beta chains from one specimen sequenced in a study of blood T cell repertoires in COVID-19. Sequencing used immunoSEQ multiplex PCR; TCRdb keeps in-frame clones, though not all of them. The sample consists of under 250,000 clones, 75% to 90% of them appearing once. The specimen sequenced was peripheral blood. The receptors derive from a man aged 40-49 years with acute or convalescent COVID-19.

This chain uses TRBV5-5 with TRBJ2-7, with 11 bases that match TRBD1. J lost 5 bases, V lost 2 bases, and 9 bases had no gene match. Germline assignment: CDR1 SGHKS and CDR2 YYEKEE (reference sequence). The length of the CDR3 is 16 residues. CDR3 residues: CASSLTPGQGAHEQYF. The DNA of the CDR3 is TGTGCCAGCAGCTTAACCCCCGGACAGGGGGCACACGAGCAGTACTTC. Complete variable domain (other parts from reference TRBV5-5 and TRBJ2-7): DAGVTQSPTHLIKTRGQQVTLRCSPISGHKSVSWYQQVLGQGPQFIFQYYEKEERGRGNFPDRFSARQFPNYSSELNVNALLLGDSALYLCASSLTPGQGAHEQYFGPGTRLTVT.

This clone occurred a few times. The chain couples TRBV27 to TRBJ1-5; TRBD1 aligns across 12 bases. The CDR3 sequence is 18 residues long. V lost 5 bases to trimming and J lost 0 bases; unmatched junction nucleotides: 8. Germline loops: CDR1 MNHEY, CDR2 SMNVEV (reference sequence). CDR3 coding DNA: TGTGCCAGCAGTCCAGGGACAGGGGGCGGTTATAGCAATCAGCCCCAGCATTTT. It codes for CASSPGTGGGYSNQPQHF.

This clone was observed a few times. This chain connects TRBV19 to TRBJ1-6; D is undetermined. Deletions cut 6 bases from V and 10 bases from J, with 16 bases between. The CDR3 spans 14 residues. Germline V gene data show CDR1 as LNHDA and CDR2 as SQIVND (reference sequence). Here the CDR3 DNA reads TGTGCCAGTAGGGATAGCGCCGGGGAATCACCCCTCCACTTT. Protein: CASRDSAGESPLHF.

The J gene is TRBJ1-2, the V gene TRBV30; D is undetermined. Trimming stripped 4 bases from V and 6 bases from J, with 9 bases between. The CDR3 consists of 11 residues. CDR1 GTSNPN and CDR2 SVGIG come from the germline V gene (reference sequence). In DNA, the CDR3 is TGTGCCTGGATATACAGAGATGGCTACACCTTC. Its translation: CAWIYRDGYTF.

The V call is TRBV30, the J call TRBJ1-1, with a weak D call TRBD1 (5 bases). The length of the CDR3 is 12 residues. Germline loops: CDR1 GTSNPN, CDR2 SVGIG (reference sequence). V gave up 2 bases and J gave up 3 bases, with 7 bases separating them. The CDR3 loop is CAWSTGYTEAFF. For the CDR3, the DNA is TGTGCCTGGAGTACAGGATACACTGAAGCTTTCTTT.

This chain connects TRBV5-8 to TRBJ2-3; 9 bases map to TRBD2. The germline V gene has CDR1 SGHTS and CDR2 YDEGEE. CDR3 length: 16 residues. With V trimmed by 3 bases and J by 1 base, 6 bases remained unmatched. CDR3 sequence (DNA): TGTGCCAGCAGCTCCTGGACTAGCGTCGGCACAGATACGCAGTATTTT. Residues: CASSSWTSVGTDTQYF.

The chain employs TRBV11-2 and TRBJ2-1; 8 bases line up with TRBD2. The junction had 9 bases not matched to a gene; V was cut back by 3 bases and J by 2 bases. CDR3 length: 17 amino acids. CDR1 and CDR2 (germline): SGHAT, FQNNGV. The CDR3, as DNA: TGTGCCAGCAGCTTGCACCTGTCGGGAGGGCCCTACAATGAGCAGTTCTTC. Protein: CASSLHLSGGPYNEQFF. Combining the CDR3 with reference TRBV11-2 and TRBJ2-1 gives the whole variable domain EAGVAQSPRYKIIEKRQSVAFWCNPISGHATLYWYQQILGQGPKLLIQFQNNGVVDDSQLPKDRFSAERLKGVDSTLKIQPAKLEDSAVYLCASSLHLSGGPYNEQFFGPGTRLTVL.

This CDR3 is CASSPPRGKLYEQYF. In DNA, the CDR3 is TGTGCCAGCAGCCCCCCCCGAGGGAAACTCTACGAGCAGTACTTC. This sequence joins TRBV7-9 and TRBJ2-7; TRBD2 might be the D (5 bases). The length of the CDR3 is 15 residues. The germline V gene has CDR1 SEHNR and CDR2 FQNEAQ (reference sequence). V was trimmed by 5 bases and J by 3 bases, leaving 17 bases between them.

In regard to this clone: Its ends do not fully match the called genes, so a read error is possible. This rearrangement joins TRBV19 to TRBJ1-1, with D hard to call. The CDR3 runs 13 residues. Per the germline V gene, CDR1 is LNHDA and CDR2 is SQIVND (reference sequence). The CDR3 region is CASSTQAGTEAFF. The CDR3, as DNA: TGTGCCAGCAGTACGCAGGCCGGAACTGAAGCTTTCTTT.

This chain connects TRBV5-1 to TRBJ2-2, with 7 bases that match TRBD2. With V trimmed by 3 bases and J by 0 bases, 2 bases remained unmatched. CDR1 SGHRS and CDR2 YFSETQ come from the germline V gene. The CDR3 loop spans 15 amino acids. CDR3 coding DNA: TGCGCCAGCAGCTCTAGCGGTGCGAACACCGGGGAGCTGTTTTTT. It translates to CASSSSGANTGELFF.

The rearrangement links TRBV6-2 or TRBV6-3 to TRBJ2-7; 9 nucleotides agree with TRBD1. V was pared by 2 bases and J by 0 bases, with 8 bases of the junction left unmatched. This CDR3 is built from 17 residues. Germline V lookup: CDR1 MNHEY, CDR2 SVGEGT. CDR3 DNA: TGTGCCAGCAGTTACCCCGGACAGGGGCCTACCTCCTACGAGCAGTACTTC. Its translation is CASSYPGQGPTSYEQYF.

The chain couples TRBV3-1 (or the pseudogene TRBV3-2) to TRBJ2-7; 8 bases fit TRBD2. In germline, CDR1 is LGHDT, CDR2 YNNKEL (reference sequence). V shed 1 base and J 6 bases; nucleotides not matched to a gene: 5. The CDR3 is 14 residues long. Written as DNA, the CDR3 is TGTGCCAGCAGCCAAGCTCGGACTAGCCGCGAGCAGTACTTC. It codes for CASSQARTSREQYF.

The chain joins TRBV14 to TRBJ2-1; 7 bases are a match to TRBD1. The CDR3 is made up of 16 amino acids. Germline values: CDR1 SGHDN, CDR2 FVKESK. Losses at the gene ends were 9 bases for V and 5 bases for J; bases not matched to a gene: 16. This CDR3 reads CASSELRVRGHNEQFF. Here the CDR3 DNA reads TGTGCCAGTTCAGAACTCCGGGTAAGGGGGCACAATGAGCAGTTCTTC.

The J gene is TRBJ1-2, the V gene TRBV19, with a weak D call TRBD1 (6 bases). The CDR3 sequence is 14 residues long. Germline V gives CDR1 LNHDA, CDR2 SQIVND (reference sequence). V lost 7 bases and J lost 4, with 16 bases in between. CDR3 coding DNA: TGTGCCAGTAAATCCACAGGGATCGGCTATGGCTACACCTTC. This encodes CASKSTGIGYGYTF.

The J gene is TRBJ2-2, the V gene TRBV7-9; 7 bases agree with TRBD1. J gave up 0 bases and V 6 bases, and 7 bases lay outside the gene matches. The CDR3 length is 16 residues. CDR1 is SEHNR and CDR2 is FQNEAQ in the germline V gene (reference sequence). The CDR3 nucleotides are TGTGCCAGCAGTTTAACAGGGGAAACGAACACCGGGGAGCTGTTTTTT. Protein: CASSLTGETNTGELFF.

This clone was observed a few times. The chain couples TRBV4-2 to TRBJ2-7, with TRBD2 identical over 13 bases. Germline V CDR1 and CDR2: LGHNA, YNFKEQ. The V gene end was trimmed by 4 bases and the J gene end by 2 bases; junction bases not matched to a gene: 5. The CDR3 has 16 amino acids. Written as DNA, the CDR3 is TGTGCCAGCAGCCCCTTGGGACTAGCGGGACCCTACGAGCAGTACTTC. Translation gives CASSPLGLAGPYEQYF.

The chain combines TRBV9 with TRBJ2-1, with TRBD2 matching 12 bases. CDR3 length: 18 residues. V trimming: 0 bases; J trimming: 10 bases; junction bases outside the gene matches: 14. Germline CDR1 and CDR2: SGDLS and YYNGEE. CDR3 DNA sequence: TGTGCCAGCAGCGTAGGCCCCTTGTCGGGACTAGCGGGCCCCGAGCAGTTCTTC. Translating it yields CASSVGPLSGLAGPEQFF.

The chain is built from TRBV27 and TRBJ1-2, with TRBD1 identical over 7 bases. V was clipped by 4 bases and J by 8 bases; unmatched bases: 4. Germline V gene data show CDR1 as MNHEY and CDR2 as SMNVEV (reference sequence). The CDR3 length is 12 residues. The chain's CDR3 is CASSSTGDGYTF. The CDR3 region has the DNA TGTGCCAGCAGTTCCACAGGGGACGGCTACACCTTC.

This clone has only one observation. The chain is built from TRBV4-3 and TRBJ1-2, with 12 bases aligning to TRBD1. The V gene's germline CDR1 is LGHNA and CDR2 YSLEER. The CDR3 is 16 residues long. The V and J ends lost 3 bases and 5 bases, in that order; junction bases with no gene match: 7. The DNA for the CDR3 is TGCGCCAGCAGCCAGGGGGACAGGGGGCGCGGGTATGGCTACACCTTC. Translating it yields CASSQGDRGRGYGYTF.

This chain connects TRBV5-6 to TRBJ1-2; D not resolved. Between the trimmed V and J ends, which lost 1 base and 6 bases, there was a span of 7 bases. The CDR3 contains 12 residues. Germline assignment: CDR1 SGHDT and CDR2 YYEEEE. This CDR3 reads CASSLLDHGYTF. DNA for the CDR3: TGTGCCAGCAGCTTGTTAGATCATGGCTACACCTTC.

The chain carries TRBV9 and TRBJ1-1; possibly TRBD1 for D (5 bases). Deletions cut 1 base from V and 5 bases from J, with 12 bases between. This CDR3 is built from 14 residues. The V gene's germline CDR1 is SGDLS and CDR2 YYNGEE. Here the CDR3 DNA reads TGTGCCAGCAGCGTAAGTTGGGGGGAAACTGAAGCTTTCTTT. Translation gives CASSVSWGETEAFF. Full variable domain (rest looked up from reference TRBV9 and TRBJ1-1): DSGVTQTPKHLITATGQRVTLRCSPRSGDLSVYWYQQSLDQGLQFLIQYYNGEERAKGNILERFSAQQFPDLHSELNLSSLELGDSALYFCASSVSWGETEAFFGQGTRLTVV.

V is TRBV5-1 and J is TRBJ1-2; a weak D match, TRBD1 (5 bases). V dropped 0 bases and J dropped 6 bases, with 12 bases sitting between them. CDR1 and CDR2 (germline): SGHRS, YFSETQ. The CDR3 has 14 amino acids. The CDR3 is CASSLAAGLDGYTF. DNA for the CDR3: TGCGCCAGCAGCTTGGCGGCAGGGCTCGATGGCTACACCTTC.

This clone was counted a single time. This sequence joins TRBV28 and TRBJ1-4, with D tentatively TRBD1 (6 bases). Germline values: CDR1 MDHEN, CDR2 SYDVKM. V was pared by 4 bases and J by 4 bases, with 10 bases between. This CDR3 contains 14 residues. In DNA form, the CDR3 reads TGTGCCAGCAGTTCGACAGGCCTTAATGAAAAACTGTTTTTT. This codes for CASSSTGLNEKLFF.

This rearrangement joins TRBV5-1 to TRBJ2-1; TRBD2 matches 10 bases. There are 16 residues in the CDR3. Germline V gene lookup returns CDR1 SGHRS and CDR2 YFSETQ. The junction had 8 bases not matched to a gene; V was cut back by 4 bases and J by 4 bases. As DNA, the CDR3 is TGCGCCAGCAGCCTAGACGCTAGCGGGGGTTACAATGAGCAGTTCTTC. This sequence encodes CASSLDASGGYNEQFF.

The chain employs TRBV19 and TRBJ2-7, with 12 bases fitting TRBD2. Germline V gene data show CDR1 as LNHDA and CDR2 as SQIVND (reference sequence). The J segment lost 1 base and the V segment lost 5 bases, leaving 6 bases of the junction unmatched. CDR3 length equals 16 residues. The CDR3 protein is CASSLTTSGSSYEQYF. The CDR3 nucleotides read TGTGCCAGTAGTCTGACGACTAGCGGGAGTTCCTACGAGCAGTACTTC.

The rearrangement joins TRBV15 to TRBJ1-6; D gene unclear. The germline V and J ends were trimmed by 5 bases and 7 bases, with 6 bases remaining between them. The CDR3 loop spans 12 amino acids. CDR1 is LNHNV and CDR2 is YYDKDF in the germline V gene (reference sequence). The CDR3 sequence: CATSERNSPLHF. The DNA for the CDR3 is TGTGCCACCAGCGAGAGAAATTCACCCCTCCACTTT.

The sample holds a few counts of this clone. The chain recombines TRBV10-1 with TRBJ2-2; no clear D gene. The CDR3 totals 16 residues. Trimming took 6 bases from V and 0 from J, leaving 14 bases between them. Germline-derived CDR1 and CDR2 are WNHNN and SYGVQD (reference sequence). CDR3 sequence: CASSEQVLPNTGELFF. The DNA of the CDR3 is TGCGCCAGCAGCGAGCAAGTACTCCCGAACACCGGGGAGCTGTTTTTT.